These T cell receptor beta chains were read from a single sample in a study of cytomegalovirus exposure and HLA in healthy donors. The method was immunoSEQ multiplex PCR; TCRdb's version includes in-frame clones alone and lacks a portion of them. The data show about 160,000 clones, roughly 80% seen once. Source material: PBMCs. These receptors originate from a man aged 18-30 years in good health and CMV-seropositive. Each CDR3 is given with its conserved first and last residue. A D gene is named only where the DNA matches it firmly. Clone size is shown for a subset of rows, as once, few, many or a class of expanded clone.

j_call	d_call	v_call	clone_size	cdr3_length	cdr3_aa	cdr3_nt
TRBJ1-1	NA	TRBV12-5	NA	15	CASGLDGGRITEAFF	TGTGCTAGTGGTTTGGATGGAGGGAGGATCACTGAAGCTTTCTTT
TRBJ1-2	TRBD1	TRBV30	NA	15	CAWSVSLGQGYGYTF	TGTGCCTGGAGTGTCTCGCTGGGACAGGGATATGGCTACACCTTC
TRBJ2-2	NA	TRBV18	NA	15	CASSPITTNTGELFF	TGTGCCAGCTCACCAATAACTACGAACACCGGGGAGCTGTTTTTT
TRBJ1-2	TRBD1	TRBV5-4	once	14	CASSSVQGGDAYTF	TGTGCCAGCAGCTCCGTACAGGGGGGTGATGCCTACACCTTT
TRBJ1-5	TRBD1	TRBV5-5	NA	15	CASSLFRTGDQPQHF	TGTGCCAGCAGCTTGTTTAGGACAGGGGATCAGCCCCAGCATTTT
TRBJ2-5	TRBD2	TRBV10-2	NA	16	CASSVRTRGGGETQYF	TGCGCCAGCAGTGTGCGGACTAGAGGTGGGGGAGAGACCCAGTACTTC
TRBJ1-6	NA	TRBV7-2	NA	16	CASSLASGAVNSPLHF	TGTGCCAGCAGCTTAGCGTCAGGGGCGGTCAATTCACCCCTCCACTTT
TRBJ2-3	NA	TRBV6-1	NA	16	CASSGPGTGTRGTQYF	TGTGCCAGCAGTGGTCCCGGGACTGGGACTCGTGGTACGCAGTATTTT
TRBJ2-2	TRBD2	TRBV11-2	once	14	CASSHRGGTGELFF	TGTGCCAGCAGCCATCGCGGGGGCACCGGGGAGCTGTTTTTT
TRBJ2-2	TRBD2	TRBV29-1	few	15	CSAVSGLANTGELFF	TGCAGCGCTGTATCGGGACTAGCGAACACCGGGGAGCTGTTTTTT
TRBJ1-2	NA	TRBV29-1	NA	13	CSAGPGQAYGYTF	TGCAGCGCGGGTCCGGGACAAGCCTATGGCTACACCTTC
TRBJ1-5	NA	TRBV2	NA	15	CASSDGGEKGQPQHF	TGTGCCAGCAGTGATGGGGGGGAAAAGGGGCAGCCCCAGCATTTT
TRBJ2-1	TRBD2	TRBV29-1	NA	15	CSVELVLAGYNEQFF	TGCAGCGTTGAATTGGTCCTAGCGGGCTACAATGAGCAGTTCTTC
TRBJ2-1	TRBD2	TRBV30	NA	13	CAWSQGGYNEQFF	TGTGCCTGGAGTCAGGGAGGGTACAATGAGCAGTTCTTC
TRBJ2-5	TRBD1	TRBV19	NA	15	CASSLQTTGEETQYF	TGTGCCAGTAGTCTCCAAACGACAGGGGAAGAGACCCAGTACTTC
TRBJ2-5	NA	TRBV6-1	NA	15	CASRNGGQGGETQYF	TGTGCCAGCCGGAACGGAGGGCAGGGGGGAGAGACCCAGTACTTC
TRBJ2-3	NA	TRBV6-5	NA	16	CASSYVTQGLTDTQYF	TGTGCCAGCAGTTACGTGACCCAGGGGTTGACAGATACGCAGTATTTT
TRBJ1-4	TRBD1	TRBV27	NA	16	CASSLLGQGANEKLFF	TGTGCCAGCAGTTTATTGGGTCAGGGGGCAAATGAAAAACTGTTTTTT
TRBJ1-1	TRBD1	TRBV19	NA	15	CASSPQGRMNTEAFF	TGTGCCAGTAGCCCACAGGGGAGGATGAACACTGAAGCTTTCTTT
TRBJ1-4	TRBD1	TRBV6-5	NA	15	CASSRRQGTNEKLFF	TGTGCCAGCAGTCGACGACAGGGCACTAATGAAAAACTGTTTTTT
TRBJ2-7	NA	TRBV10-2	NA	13	CASSVLARYEQYF	TGCGCCAGCAGTGTATTAGCTAGGTACGAGCAGTACTTC
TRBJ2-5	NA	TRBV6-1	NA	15	CASSDGIDGGETQYF	TGTGCCAGCAGTGACGGGATCGACGGGGGAGAGACCCAGTACTTC
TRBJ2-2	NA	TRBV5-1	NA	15	CVSSLGHTNTGELFF	TGCGTCAGCAGCTTGGGACATACGAACACCGGGGAGCTGTTTTTT
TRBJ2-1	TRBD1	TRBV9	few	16	CASSVAGQGANNEQFF	TGTGCCAGCAGCGTAGCAGGACAGGGAGCGAACAATGAGCAGTTCTTC
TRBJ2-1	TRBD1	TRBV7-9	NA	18	CASRTVDRGGSSYNEQFF	TGTGCCAGCCGCACAGTGGACAGGGGTGGGAGCTCCTACAATGAGCAGTTCTTC
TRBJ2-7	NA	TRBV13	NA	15	CASSPGYQGIYEQYF	TGTGCCAGCAGCCCAGGGTACCAAGGGATCTACGAGCAGTACTTC
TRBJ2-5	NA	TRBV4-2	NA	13	CASSPSREETQYF	TGTGCCAGCAGCCCTTCGAGGGAAGAGACCCAGTACTTC
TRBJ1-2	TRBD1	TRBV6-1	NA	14	CASSRTGGYHGYTF	TGTGCCAGCAGCCGTACAGGGGGCTATCATGGCTACACCTTC
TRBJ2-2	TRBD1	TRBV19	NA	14	CASSPRQGSGELFF	TGTGCCAGTAGTCCTAGACAGGGAAGCGGGGAGCTGTTTTTT
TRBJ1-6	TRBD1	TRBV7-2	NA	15	CASSLSYRGNSPLHF	TGTGCCAGCAGCCTAAGCTACAGGGGGAATTCACCCCTCCACTTT
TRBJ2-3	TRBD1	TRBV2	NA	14	CASSVGRGPDTQYF	TGTGCCAGCAGTGTGGGCAGGGGGCCAGATACGCAGTATTTT
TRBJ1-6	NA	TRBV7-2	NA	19	CASSLMYRRDRSYNSPLHF	TGTGCCAGCAGCTTAATGTACAGGAGGGATAGGTCCTATAATTCACCCCTCCACTTT
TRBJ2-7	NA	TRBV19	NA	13	CASSPGSSYEQYF	TGTGCCAGTAGCCCAGGGTCCTCCTACGAGCAGTACTTC
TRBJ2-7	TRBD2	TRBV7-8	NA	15	CASSLWSGGSYEQYF	TGTGCCAGCAGCTTATGGAGCGGGGGGTCCTACGAGCAGTACTTC
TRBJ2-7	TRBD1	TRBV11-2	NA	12	CASSWDSYEQYF	TGTGCCAGCAGCTGGGACAGCTACGAGCAGTACTTC